The rows below give T cell receptor beta chains drawn from one sample of a study of Graves' ophthalmopathy and Graves' hyperthyroidism. TCRdb reprocessed the multiplex PCR reads via MiXCR and lists one record per CDR3 protein. The sample records some 520,000 distinct CDR3 sequences, around 15% being singletons. The sample taken for sequencing was blood. The receptors were gathered from a woman aged 30 to 39 with Graves' ophthalmopathy. Both conserved end residues are part of each CDR3. A D gene is named only where the DNA matches it firmly. The size entry is marked missing in some rows and otherwise reads once, few, many or a size class.

V gene	D gene	clone size	J gene	CDR3 DNA	CDR3 protein
TRBV6-5	TRBD1	many	TRBJ1-5	TGTGCCAGCAGCACGGAGGGGGCAGGGCCTTATCCCCAGCATTTT	CASSTEGAGPYPQHF
TRBV12-5	.	many	TRBJ1-5	TGTGCTAGTGGACCTGGGACCTCGAGCAATCAGCCCCAGCATTTT	CASGPGTSSNQPQHF
TRBV6-1	TRBD1	many	TRBJ1-5	TGTGCCAGCAGTGAAGACAGGGGGCGCGGGAATCAGCCCCAGCATTTT	CASSEDRGRGNQPQHF
TRBV6-1	.	many	TRBJ1-5	TGTGCCAGCAGTCCCTCTCCGGTCGAAAATCAGCCCCAGCATTTT	CASSPSPVENQPQHF
TRBV30	.	few	TRBJ2-7	TGTGCCTGGACTAGCGATTTCTACGAGCAGTACTTC	CAWTSDFYEQYF
TRBV7-9	.	many	TRBJ2-5	TGTGCCAGCAGCTTTTTTCACTCCCTGGAGACCCAGTACTTC	CASSFFHSLETQYF
TRBV6-5	TRBD1	many	TRBJ1-2	TGTGCCAGCAGTTACGGGTCGACAGGGTTAGGCTATGGCTACACCTTC	CASSYGSTGLGYGYTF
TRBV20-1	TRBD2	many	TRBJ2-2	TGCAGTGCTAATTCCCAACTAGCGCTGAACACCGGGGAGCTGTTTTTT	CSANSQLALNTGELFF
TRBV11-2	.	.	TRBJ2-5	TGTGCCAGCAGCCGCCCAGGGGCCGCCGCAAAGACCCAGTACTTC	CASSRPGAAAKTQYF
TRBV6-5	TRBD1	many	TRBJ2-5	TGTGCCAGCAGTTACTCGCTCGGACAGGGCCTTACCCAGTACTTC	CASSYSLGQGLTQYF
TRBV29-1	.	many	TRBJ1-1	TGCAGCGGTGGTTTCAACACTGAAGCTTTCTTT	CSGGFNTEAFF
TRBV6-1	.	many	TRBJ2-2	TGTGCCAGCAGTGATATGGCGCCCGGGGAGCTGTTTTTT	CASSDMAPGELFF
TRBV6-1	.	.	TRBJ2-2	TGTGCCAGCAGGCTAGAAGCTAACACCGGGGAGCTGTTTTTT	CASRLEANTGELFF
TRBV28	.	.	TRBJ2-5	TGTGCCAGCAGTTCCCAGAGATTGATGGAGACCCAGTACTTC	CASSSQRLMETQYF
TRBV18	.	.	TRBJ2-5	TGTGCCAGCTCACCAAATCGGGACCCCAGCCAAGAGACCCAGTACTTC	CASSPNRDPSQETQYF
TRBV9	TRBD2	few	TRBJ2-7	TGTGCCAGCAGCCCACGGACTAGCAGTCTAAAGACCTACGAGCAGTACTTC	CASSPRTSSLKTYEQYF
TRBV6-2/TRBV6-3	.	.	TRBJ2-7	TGTGCCAGCGGACAGCAAGGGGGGCAGTACTTC	CASGQQGGQYF
TRBV6-5	.	once	TRBJ1-1	TGTGCCAGCAGTTACTCAGGCCGTGGACACCTGAGCACTGAAGCTTTCTTT	CASSYSGRGHLSTEAFF
TRBV10-3	.	many	TRBJ2-7	TGTGCCATTGGATCCGGGATCCTAGCCGGGGAGCAGTACTTC	CAIGSGILAGEQYF
TRBV24-1	TRBD1	many	TRBJ1-5	TGTGCCACCAGTGGCCCCGGGACAGGGACCAATCAGCCCCAGCATTTT	CATSGPGTGTNQPQHF
TRBV20-1	.	.	TRBJ2-2	TGCAGTGCTGCCCCAATGACGTCCGGGGATCTGTTTTTT	CSAAPMTSGDLFF
TRBV27	.	many	TRBJ1-2	TGTGCCAGCAGTTTTGGGACGGACTATGGCTACACCTTC	CASSFGTDYGYTF
TRBV14	.	.	TRBJ1-1	TGTGCCAGCAGCTATCGAGAGGCAGGGACTGAAGCTTTCTTT	CASSYREAGTEAFF
TRBV7-3	.	many	TRBJ2-2	TGTGCCAGCAGCTTAACAGGGGACGGGGAGCTGTTTTTT	CASSLTGDGELFF
TRBV5-6	TRBD1	.	TRBJ2-5	TGTGCCAGCAGCTTGGAGGGGGCTCAGGGAGAGACCCAGTACTTC	CASSLEGAQGETQYF
TRBV6-1	.	many	TRBJ1-5	TGTGCCAGCAGTGATCAGAAATATAGCAATCAGCCCCAGCATTTT	CASSDQKYSNQPQHF
TRBV11-2	.	many	TRBJ1-6	TGTGCCAGCAGACTGACAGTGAATAATTCACCCCTCCACTTT	CASRLTVNNSPLHF
TRBV3-1	.	few	TRBJ2-7	TGTGCCAGCAGCCAAAGAGTAGGGATTGACGAGCAGTACTTC	CASSQRVGIDEQYF
TRBV5-1	.	many	TRBJ2-7	TGCGCCAGCAGCTTGGATGCACAGGGACTCTCCTACGAGCAGTACTTC	CASSLDAQGLSYEQYF
TRBV27	TRBD1	.	TRBJ1-2	TGTGCCTCAACCTCTCGACAGGGCAACTATGGCTACACCTTC	CASTSRQGNYGYTF
TRBV12-3/TRBV12-4	.	many	TRBJ2-2	TGTGCCAGCAGTTTAAAGCAGGGCGGCACCGGGGAGCTGTTTTTT	CASSLKQGGTGELFF
TRBV6-5	.	.	TRBJ1-5	TGTGCCAGCAGCTTAGTCCGGGGCGGAGGCAATCAGCCCCAGCATTTT	CASSLVRGGGNQPQHF
TRBV9	TRBD1	many	TRBJ1-2	TGTGCCAGCAGCGAGGTGGACAGGGAGCGATCTAACTATGGCTACACCTTC	CASSEVDRERSNYGYTF
TRBV28	.	many	TRBJ2-7	TGTGCCAGCAGTTCGACACCCTACGAGCAGTACTTC	CASSSTPYEQYF
TRBV3-1	.	many	TRBJ1-5	TGTGCCAGCAGCCAAGATGGAGGGGTCTCTGGCAATCAGCCCCAGCATTTT	CASSQDGGVSGNQPQHF
TRBV7-8	.	many	TRBJ2-5	TGCGCCAAAGAGGCAGGGGTTGGGGTGTACCAAGAGACCCAGTACTTC	CAKEAGVGVYQETQYF
TRBV19	TRBD1	few	TRBJ1-2	TGTGCCAGTAGTTCTCGGACAGGGCTGGGCTACACCTTC	CASSSRTGLGYTF
TRBV12-3/TRBV12-4	.	many	TRBJ1-1	TGTGCCAGCAGCCTGGCTCTCACGGTAGCTTTCTTT	CASSLALTVAFF
TRBV24-1	.	many	TRBJ1-2	TGTGCCACCAGTGATTTGCTAAGGAACTATGGCTACACCTTC	CATSDLLRNYGYTF
TRBV9	.	many	TRBJ1-6	TGTGCCAGCAGCGATAACAGGGACTATAATTCACCCCTCCACTTT	CASSDNRDYNSPLHF
TRBV25-1	.	many	TRBJ1-2	TGTGCCAGCAGTGAATTGGGGAAGTCCTATGGCTACACCTTC	CASSELGKSYGYTF
TRBV27	.	many	TRBJ1-3	TGTGCCAGCAGTCGGAATCGAGCTTCTGGAAACACCATATATTTT	CASSRNRASGNTIYF
TRBV12-3/TRBV12-4	TRBD1	many	TRBJ1-5	TGTGCCAGCAGTAGAGGGACAGGGACTAGCAATCAGCCCCAGCATTTT	CASSRGTGTSNQPQHF
TRBV2	.	.	TRBJ1-6	TGTGCCAGCACCACGACAAGGCCGCCAAGCTCCTATAATTCACCCCTCCACTTT	CASTTTRPPSSYNSPLHF
TRBV11-3	.	.	TRBJ2-7	TGTGCCAGCAGCGGGTGGGACTTCCCCTACGAGCAGTACTTC	CASSGWDFPYEQYF
TRBV12-5	.	many	TRBJ1-5	TGTGCTAGTGGTAAGTGGGCGATCAACAGTGGCAATCAGCCCCAGCATTTT	CASGKWAINSGNQPQHF
TRBV6-2/TRBV6-3	.	many	TRBJ2-2	TGTGCCAGCAGTTACTCGACGCTCGCCGTGGGGGAGCTGTTTTTT	CASSYSTLAVGELFF